The clone carrying this T cell receptor (beta chain) showed up just a few times. Its target is not known. The data stem from a study of identical twins. General study findings and limits: While abundant cord blood beta clonotypes carried fewer insertions, memory repertoires showed no such pattern. Findings came from cross-sectional statistics, without long-term follow-up of donors. Out-of-frame alpha sequences common to twins exhibited a surplus of low generation probability.

The germline CDR1 and CDR2 sequences are MNHEY and SVGAGI. The V and J ends lost 6 bases and 3 bases, in that order; junction bases with no gene match: 4. This CDR3 has 14 amino acids. A universal primer site came from template switching; cDNA carried unique molecular identifiers. TCRdb re-called the 5' RACE reads through MiXCR, storing one row per CDR3 protein. The table includes a few hundred thousand distinct CDR3 sequences, about 9% detected once. The chain employs TRBV6-5 and TRBJ2-2, with 7 bases aligning to TRBD2. The origin of this receptor is a woman aged 45-65 years in good health. The sequenced sample consisted of naive T cells sorted from blood. Written as DNA, the CDR3 is TGTGCCAGCAGACAGCGGGATGACACCGGGGAGCTGTTTTTT. Amino acids: CASRQRDDTGELFF.